The clone carrying this TCR beta chain was counted only a few times. This sample was taken from a study of blood T cell repertoires in COVID-19. Study-level background: Italy, Spain and the United States were the sources of the convalescent and acute COVID-19 samples.

The germline V gene encodes CDR1 SGHDT and CDR2 YYEEEE. Trimming cost V 5 bases and J 5 bases; bases outside gene matches: 10. The CDR3 has 16 residues. As originally analysed: Estimates of nucleated cell counts were drawn from the amplification of reference gene primers. Here immunoSEQ multiplex PCR was the method, and the copy in TCRdb shows in-frame clones only, minus some. That table is the source of V, J and clone size, and D and trimming were worked out from the DNA. The profile shows around 200,000 clones, around four fifths of them singletons. Recruitment covered some 25 US areas and drew participants whose ages spanned roughly 18 to 89 years. Each recovered donor of Cohort 3 presented with two negative PCRs, clearance, or symptom resolution.

This receptor was taken from a man aged 35 to 55 who had recovered from COVID-19. The specimen sequenced was PBMCs or T cells enriched from blood (not recorded which). This chain links TRBV5-6 with TRBJ1-6, with 7 nucleotides matching TRBD1. The CDR3 spells CASRSLGTANNSPLHF. CDR3 nucleotide sequence: TGTGCCAGCAGGTCTCTTGGGACAGCGAATAATTCACCCCTCCACTTT.